This is a list of T cell receptor beta chains from one sample in a study of TIL therapy for anti-PD-1-resistant metastatic lung cancer. Profiled with immunoSEQ multiplex PCR; TCRdb holds only in-frame clones, not every one. Among over 10,000 clones, less than 75% were seen once, and the ten largest hold approximately 9%. Source: tumor tissue, taken at baseline. The origin of the receptors is a woman aged 30-85 years with non-small cell lung cancer. CDR3s include the opening cysteine and the closing phenylalanine or tryptophan. Fields, in order: D gene, clone size, J gene, V gene, CDR3 protein, CDR3 DNA. The D gene is left open where the match is weak. Clone size appears in some rows only: once, few, many, or a class for an expanded clone.

>.|few|TRBJ1-2|TRBV7-8
CASSLDFGSSNYGYTF
TGTGCCAGCAGCTTAGATTTCGGCTCCTCTAACTATGGCTACACCTTC
>TRBD2|.|TRBJ2-1|TRBV10-3
CAISEWSGGADNEQFF
TGTGCCATCAGTGAGTGGAGCGGGGGGGCGGACAATGAGCAGTTCTTC
>.|.|TRBJ2-2|TRBV28
CASSLGGQIRSGELFF
TGTGCCAGCAGTTTGGGGGGACAGATTCGTTCCGGGGAGCTGTTTTTT
>TRBD1|.|TRBJ1-2|TRBV12-5
CASGLGTAYGYTF
TGTGCTAGTGGTTTAGGGACAGCCTATGGCTACACCTTC
>.|few|TRBJ1-1|TRBV5-4
CASSYPQRNTEAFF
TGTGCCAGCAGCTACCCACAGAGGAACACTGAAGCTTTCTTT
>.|.|TRBJ2-4|TRBV10-2
CASRETVKNIQYF
TGCGCCAGCCGAGAGACAGTCAAAAACATTCAGTACTTC
>TRBD1|.|TRBJ2-1|TRBV19
CASSIPWTGVNNEQFF
TGTGCCAGTAGTATCCCTTGGACAGGGGTAAACAATGAGCAGTTCTTC
>.|.|TRBJ2-2|TRBV5-1
CASSLKSPNTGELFF
TGCGCCAGCAGCTTGAAAAGTCCAAACACCGGGGAGCTGTTTTTT
>.|few|TRBJ1-2|TRBV6-6
CASSSTGIGYGYTF
TGTGCCAGCAGTTCTACAGGGATTGGGTATGGCTACACCTTC
>TRBD1|.|TRBJ2-1|TRBV27
CASRGQTYNEQFF
TGTGCCAGCAGGGGACAGACCTACAATGAGCAGTTCTTC
>.|once|TRBJ1-1|TRBV19
CASSINTDNTEAFF
TGTGCCAGTAGTATAAATACAGATAACACTGAAGCTTTCTTT
>.|.|TRBJ1-5|TRBV28
CASSLFPPRDSNQPQHF
TGTGCCAGCAGTTTATTTCCTCCGAGGGATAGCAATCAGCCCCAGCATTTT
>TRBD2|.|TRBJ2-2|TRBV27
CASSRPGLAGFGELFF
TGTGCCAGCAGTCGTCCGGGACTAGCGGGTTTCGGGGAGCTGTTTTTT
>TRBD1|.|TRBJ1-1|TRBV7-9
CASSLARTGGRDTEAFF
TGTGCCAGCAGCTTAGCCCGGACAGGGGGCCGGGACACTGAAGCTTTCTTT
>.|few|TRBJ2-7|TRBV11-1
CASSSLAVNSYEQYF
TGTGCCAGCAGCTCCCTCGCGGTGAACTCGTACGAGCAGTACTTC
>.|.|TRBJ2-2|TRBV6-6
CASSYAGGHTGELFF
TGTGCCAGCAGTTACGCCGGGGGGCATACCGGGGAGCTGTTTTTT
>.|.|TRBJ2-3|TRBV7-3
CASSLMGRAADTQYF
TGTGCCAGCAGCTTAATGGGCCGGGCAGCAGATACGCAGTATTTT
>.|.|TRBJ1-2|TRBV5-6
CASSRYTGRGYTF
TGTGCCAGCAGCCGGTACACAGGGAGGGGCTACACCTTC
>.|.|TRBJ1-4|TRBV5-8
CASSKYTNEKLFF
TGTGCCAGCTCGAAGTACACTAATGAAAAACTGTTTTTT
>.|.|TRBJ1-2|TRBV27
CASSFLGGISGYTF
TGTGCCAGCAGTTTCCTAGGGGGGATATCTGGCTACACCTTC
>.|.|TRBJ2-7|TRBV27
CASSFLRGYEQYF
TGTGCCAGCAGTTTCCTCAGGGGCTACGAGCAGTACTTC
>.|.|TRBJ1-6|TRBV30
CAWNSRVYNSPLHF
TGTGCCTGGAACAGCCGGGTCTATAATTCACCCCTCCACTTT
>.|once|TRBJ1-1|TRBV7-2
CAQGRLNTEAFF
TGTGCCCAGGGGCGGTTGAACACTGAAGCTTTCTTT
>TRBD1|.|TRBJ1-5|TRBV28
CASQTGALNQPQHF
TGTGCCAGCCAGACAGGGGCGTTGAATCAGCCCCAGCATTTT
>.|.|TRBJ2-2|TRBV2
CASSGGSTNTGELFF
TGTGCCAGCAGTGGTGGCAGCACGAACACCGGGGAGCTGTTTTTT
>.|.|TRBJ2-7|TRBV5-1
CASSPDFGSYEQYF
TGCGCCAGCAGCCCTGACTTTGGGTCCTACGAGCAGTACTTC
>.|.|TRBJ1-6|TRBV11-2
CASSLDHLGYNSPLHF
TGTGCCAGCAGCTTAGATCACCTGGGCTATAATTCACCCCTCCACTTT
>TRBD2|.|TRBJ2-3|TRBV6-5
CASSLAGRADTQYF
TGTGCCAGCAGTCTAGCGGGGCGGGCAGATACGCAGTATTTT
>.|.|TRBJ1-1|TRBV25-1
CASRAQGGGNTEAFF
TGTGCCAGCAGGGCCCAGGGCGGCGGGAACACTGAAGCTTTCTTT
>TRBD1|.|TRBJ1-1|TRBV5-1
CASSLRTGGRTEAFF
TGCGCCAGCAGCTTACGGACAGGGGGCAGGACTGAAGCTTTCTTT
>TRBD1|.|TRBJ2-7|TRBV19
CASADGTGRSYEQYF
TGTGCCAGTGCTGACGGGACAGGCCGCTCCTACGAGCAGTACTTC
>.|.|TRBJ1-4|TRBV15
CATSRQLDNEKLFF
TGTGCCACCAGCAGACAGTTGGATAATGAAAAACTGTTTTTT
>.|.|TRBJ1-1|TRBV19
CASSRTSLNTEAFF
TGTGCCAGTAGTCGGACATCCTTGAACACTGAAGCTTTCTTT
>TRBD1|.|TRBJ2-5|TRBV5-8
CASSTWTGSQETQYF
TGTGCCAGCAGCACGTGGACAGGGTCCCAAGAGACCCAGTACTTC
>.|.|TRBJ1-4|TRBV18
CASSPPYGEKLFF
TGTGCCAGCTCACCACCTTACGGTGAAAAACTGTTTTTT